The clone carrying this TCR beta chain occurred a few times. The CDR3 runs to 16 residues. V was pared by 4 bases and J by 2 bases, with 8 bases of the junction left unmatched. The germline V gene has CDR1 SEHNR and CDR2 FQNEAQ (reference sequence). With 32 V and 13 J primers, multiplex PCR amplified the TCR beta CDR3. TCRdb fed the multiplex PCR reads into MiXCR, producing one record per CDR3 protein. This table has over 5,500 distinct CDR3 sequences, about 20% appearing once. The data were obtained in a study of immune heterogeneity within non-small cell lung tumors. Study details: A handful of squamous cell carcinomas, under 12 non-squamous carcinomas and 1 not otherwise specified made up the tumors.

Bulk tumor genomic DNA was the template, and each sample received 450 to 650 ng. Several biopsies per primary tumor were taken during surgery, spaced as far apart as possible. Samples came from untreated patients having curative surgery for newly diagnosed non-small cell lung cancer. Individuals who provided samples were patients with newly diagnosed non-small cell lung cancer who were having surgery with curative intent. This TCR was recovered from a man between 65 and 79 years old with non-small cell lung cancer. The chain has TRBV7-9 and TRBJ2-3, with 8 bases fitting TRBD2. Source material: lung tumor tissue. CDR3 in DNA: TGTGCCAGCAGCTCACCCCTACTAGCGGCCACAGATACGCAGTATTTT. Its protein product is CASSSPLLAATDTQYF.